Following are 29 T cell receptor beta chains from one sample sequenced in a study of blood T cell repertoires in COVID-19. Libraries were prepared by immunoSEQ multiplex PCR; TCRdb keeps only in-frame clonotypes and omits some of them. The sample has over 200,000 clones, under 85% seen once. Sequencing was performed on peripheral blood. Every receptor here comes from a woman of 80 years or more with COVID-19, enrolled during active disease.

The sample holds one count of this clone. The V and J genes are TRBV29-1 and TRBJ2-7; 9 nucleotides line up with TRBD2. Germline V gene sequence: CDR1 SQVTM, CDR2 ANQGSEA. J lost 9 bases, V lost 4 bases, and 10 bases had no gene match. This CDR3 contains 13 residues. Here the CDR3 DNA reads TGCAGCGTTGTATGGCTAGCGGGATCGGGGCAGTACTTC. It translates to CSVVWLAGSGQYF.

This clone was seen a few times. J is TRBJ1-5 and V is TRBV6-5; D call uncertain. V was clipped by 5 bases and J by 7 bases, with 15 bases between them. Germline-derived CDR1 and CDR2 are MNHEY and SVGAGI. The CDR3 loop spans 14 amino acids. In DNA form, the CDR3 reads TGTGCCAGCAGTCCTGTCCGTCGGGAGCAGCCCCAGCATTTT. Translating gives CASSPVRREQPQHF.

V usage is TRBV5-1 and J usage is TRBJ2-2; D is unresolved. Trimming removed 4 bases from V and 4 bases from J, with 8 bases in between. Germline lookup yields CDR1 SGHRS and CDR2 YFSETQ. The CDR3 is 13 amino acids. The CDR3 bases are TGCGCCAGCAGCATAGACACCACCGGGGAGCTGTTTTTT. Translated: CASSIDTTGELFF.

CDR3 sequence reads: CASSYHRGKDTEAFF. In nucleotides, the CDR3 is TGTGCCAGCAGTTACCACAGGGGAAAGGACACTGAAGCTTTCTTT. The chain links TRBV6-5 to TRBJ1-1; 7 bases align to TRBD1. V gave up 2 bases and J gave up 3 bases; unmatched junction bases: 6. The germline CDR1 and CDR2 sequences are MNHEY and SVGAGI. The CDR3 runs to 15 residues.

The V call is TRBV12-3 or TRBV12-4, the J call TRBJ1-2, with D possibly TRBD1 on 6 matching bases. The V gene lost 8 bases and the J gene lost 8 bases, with 15 bases spanning the gap. The CDR3 is made up of 12 amino acids. CDR3 residues: CASGLGGGGYTF. In DNA form, the CDR3 reads TGTGCCAGCGGCCTCGGGGGGGGCGGCTACACCTTC.

For this clone: This sample also contains other DNA sequences that code for the same CDR3. The V and J genes are TRBV5-4 and TRBJ2-2, with D tentatively TRBD2 (6 bases). The CDR3 is made up of 14 amino acids. V lost 7 bases to trimming and J lost 0 bases, with 10 bases between them. Germline V gene sequence: CDR1 SGHNT, CDR2 YYREEE (reference sequence). CDR3 nucleotides: TGTGCCAGCGGTCCGGGGGCGAACACCGGGGAGCTGTTTTTT. Amino acid sequence: CASGPGANTGELFF.

The V and J genes are TRBV6-5 and TRBJ1-5; D is undetermined. The CDR3 totals 13 residues. Trimming stripped 3 bases from V and 7 bases from J, with 10 bases between. The germline V gene has CDR1 MNHEY and CDR2 SVGAGI. CDR3 sequence: CASSYSRWQPQHF. For the CDR3, the DNA is TGTGCCAGCAGTTATTCTCGGTGGCAGCCCCAGCATTTT.

The rearrangement joins TRBV6-5 to TRBJ1-5, with 8 bases fitting TRBD1. Germline CDR1 reads MNHEY; CDR2 reads SVGAGI. J lost 4 bases, V lost 7 bases, and 6 bases had no gene match. The CDR3 consists of 14 residues. The CDR3 nucleotides are TGTGCCAGCAACCCTACAGGGGGTAATCAGCCCCAGCATTTT. Amino acids: CASNPTGGNQPQHF.

This chain connects TRBV19 to TRBJ1-2; 9 bases are a match to TRBD1. In germline, CDR1 is LNHDA, CDR2 SQIVND (reference sequence). Trimming removed 11 bases from V and 7 bases from J; junction bases left unmatched: 11. This CDR3 has 13 residues. CDR3 region: CACSTDRGAGYTF. In DNA, the CDR3 is TGTGCCTGCTCCACCGACAGGGGGGCTGGCTACACCTTC.

The chain is built from TRBV18 and TRBJ1-2; D not certain. Germline loops: CDR1 KGHSH, CDR2 LQKENI. Trimming removed 0 bases from V and 4 bases from J, with 12 bases in between. The CDR3 runs to 15 residues. This chain's CDR3 is CASSPPPPGGYGYTF. The CDR3 DNA reads TGTGCCAGCTCACCACCTCCCCCGGGTGGCTATGGCTACACCTTC.

The table lists this clone with a count of one. V and J are TRBV5-5 and TRBJ1-6; possibly TRBD1 for D (5 bases). The CDR3 covers 15 residues. Germline assignment: CDR1 SGHKS and CDR2 YYEKEE (reference sequence). With 4 bases removed from V and 6 bases from J, the gap between germline ends came to 14 bases. Here the CDR3 DNA reads TGTGCCAGCAGCAACCGGGACTCTCCTAATTCACCCCTCCACTTT. Residues: CASSNRDSPNSPLHF.

The rearrangement links TRBV6-1 to TRBJ1-1; the D gene is possibly TRBD1 (6 bases). This CDR3 is 16 amino acids long. V dropped 4 bases and J dropped 0 bases, with 15 bases sitting between them. The germline gives CDR1 MNHNS, CDR2 SASEGT. The CDR3 coding sequence is TGTGCCAGCAGTGCCTACAGGGTGGAGGTGAACACTGAAGCTTTCTTT. Translating gives CASSAYRVEVNTEAFF.

V and J are TRBV9 and TRBJ2-1; maybe TRBD1 (6 bases). Germline loops: CDR1 SGDLS, CDR2 YYNGEE. CDR3 length equals 17 residues. Deletions cut 3 bases from V and 4 bases from J, with 20 bases between. In DNA form, the CDR3 reads TGTGCCAGCAGCGCGCCGGACAGAGCTATAGTTTACAATGAGCAGTTCTTC. It yields the protein CASSAPDRAIVYNEQFF.

This chain links TRBV12-3 or TRBV12-4 with TRBJ2-7; D not resolved. Trimming shortened V by 7 bases and J by 3 bases, and 13 bases separated the two germline ends. This CDR3 comprises 13 residues. The CDR3 loop is CASTTDIYYEQYF. In nucleotides, the CDR3 is TGTGCCAGCACCACAGACATCTACTACGAGCAGTACTTC.

This sequence joins TRBV5-5 and TRBJ2-5; a possible D gene is TRBD1 (5 bases). The CDR3 spans 13 residues. Trimming removed 3 bases at V and 2 bases at J, with 8 bases between. The germline V gene encodes CDR1 SGHKS and CDR2 YYEKEE (reference sequence). The CDR3 spells CASSWGPQETQYF. For the CDR3, the DNA is TGTGCCAGCAGCTGGGGCCCGCAAGAGACCCAGTACTTC.

The chain employs TRBV19 and TRBJ1-5; tentatively, D is TRBD1 (5 bases). Trimming pared 3 bases from V and 0 bases from J, leaving 9 bases between. The CDR3 has 15 residues. Germline V gives CDR1 LNHDA, CDR2 SQIVND (reference sequence). The CDR3 region has the DNA TGTGCCAGTAGTATGGACATGTATAGCAATCAGCCCCAGCATTTT. Translated, it gives CASSMDMYSNQPQHF.

The rearrangement joins TRBV5-8 to TRBJ1-6; D remains ambiguous. Germline V CDR1 and CDR2: SGHTS, YDEGEE. The V and J ends lost 3 bases and 9 bases respectively, with 13 bases between them. The CDR3 length is 14 residues. Here the CDR3 reads CASSSNARGSPLHF. The CDR3 DNA reads as TGTGCCAGCAGCTCAAACGCCCGCGGTTCACCCCTCCACTTT.

This chain connects TRBV6-5 to TRBJ1-2; a weak D match, TRBD1 (6 bases). Trimming cost V 5 bases and J 6 bases, with 19 bases left between them. This CDR3 region has 15 residues. CDR1 is MNHEY, CDR2 SVGAGI, per germline. The CDR3: CASSNPLGRGHGYTF. CDR3 DNA: TGTGCCAGCAGTAACCCGCTGGGCAGGGGACATGGCTACACCTTC.

V usage is TRBV3-1 (or the pseudogene TRBV3-2) and J usage is TRBJ1-2; D uncertain. CDR3 length: 13 residues. CDR1 LGHDT and CDR2 YNNKEL come from the germline V gene (reference sequence). Trimming cost V 1 base and J 2 bases, with 5 bases left between them. For the CDR3, the DNA is TGTGCCAGCAGCCAAGTCGAGAACTATGGCTACACCTTC. This encodes CASSQVENYGYTF.

V and J are TRBV2 and TRBJ2-1; D is possibly TRBD1 (5 bases). CDR1 and CDR2 from the germline V gene are SNHLY and FYNNEI. This CDR3 contains 14 residues. V was shortened by 6 bases and J by 5 bases, with 14 bases between the two germline ends. CDR3 DNA: TGTGCCAGCAGCTCTCTAGACAGCAACAATGAGCAGTTCTTC. Protein: CASSSLDSNNEQFF.

The rearrangement links TRBV6-2 or TRBV6-3 to TRBJ2-1; 10 bases are a match to TRBD2. The ends lost 3 bases at V and 2 bases at J; junction bases unmatched: 1. CDR1 and CDR2 from the germline V gene are MNHEY and SVGEGT. The CDR3 loop spans 15 amino acids. Here the CDR3 DNA reads TGTGCCAGCAGTTATCTAGCGGGGGCCTACAATGAGCAGTTCTTC. Protein product: CASSYLAGAYNEQFF.

The gene calls are TRBV28 and TRBJ1-2; the match to TRBD1 covers 9 bases. Germline CDR1 is MDHEN and CDR2 is SYDVKM. This CDR3 is 16 amino acids long. Germline trimming cut 6 bases from V and 8 bases from J; bases unmatched to any gene: 16. In DNA, the CDR3 is TGTGCCAGCAGCTCACCCTCCATGGGACAGGGTGGGGGCTACACCTTC. This gives the protein CASSSPSMGQGGGYTF.

V and J are TRBV29-1 and TRBJ2-2, with D possibly being TRBD2 (7 bases). Germline V gives CDR1 SQVTM, CDR2 ANQGSEA. V lost 5 bases, J lost 5 bases, and 12 bases lay in between. The CDR3 loop spans 13 amino acids. The CDR3 sequence is CSVRGEGTGELFF. The CDR3 DNA sequence: TGCAGCGTTAGGGGGGAGGGGACCGGGGAGCTGTTTTTT.

The chain employs TRBV3-1 (or the pseudogene TRBV3-2) and TRBJ1-1; the D is unclear. Germline CDR1 and CDR2: LGHDT and YNNKEL (reference sequence). CDR3 length equals 14 residues. Trimming removed 7 bases at V and 5 bases at J, with 17 bases between. The CDR3 is CASTLATVTTEAFF. The CDR3 DNA is TGTGCCAGCACCTTAGCTACGGTGACTACTGAAGCTTTCTTT.

The genes are TRBV7-2 and TRBJ1-1; no firm D call. The V end lost 2 bases, the J end lost 2 bases, and 6 bases lay between the germline ends. CDR3 length: 13 amino acids. Looked up from germline, CDR1 is SGHTA and CDR2 is FQGNSA. The CDR3 DNA follows: TGTGCCAGCAGCTTACACAGCAACACTGAAGCTTTCTTT. Its translation is CASSLHSNTEAFF.

This clone was observed a handful of times. The chain combines TRBV4-1 with TRBJ1-5; D is unclear. The CDR3 has 13 amino acids. The germline V gene has CDR1 MGHRA and CDR2 YSYEKL. Between the trimmed V and J ends, which lost 0 bases and 6 bases, there was a span of 6 bases. In DNA form, the CDR3 reads TGCGCCAGCAGCCAAGACCAATCTCAGCCCCAGCATTTT. Protein product: CASSQDQSQPQHF.

The genes are TRBV18 and TRBJ2-7, with 8 bases lining up with TRBD1. The ends lost 3 bases at V and 3 bases at J; junction bases unmatched: 13. The CDR3 totals 17 residues. The V gene's germline CDR1 is KGHSH and CDR2 LQKENI. This CDR3 reads CASSPATGVRSSYEQYF. CDR3 in DNA: TGTGCCAGCTCACCGGCGACAGGGGTGCGCAGCAGCTACGAGCAGTACTTC.

The chain is built from TRBV4-1 and TRBJ2-3, with D tentatively TRBD1 (7 bases). The CDR3 covers 17 residues. Germline assignment: CDR1 MGHRA and CDR2 YSYEKL. V gave up 2 bases and J gave up 5 bases, with 20 bases separating them. The CDR3 DNA is TGCGCCAGCAGCCAAATGGGCAACAGGGGAGGTAAAGATACGCAGTATTTT. Translated: CASSQMGNRGGKDTQYF.

The V gene is TRBV11-2, the J gene TRBJ1-4; no reliable D call. The CDR3 covers 15 residues. Per germline, CDR1 SGHAT and CDR2 FQNNGV. V lost 5 bases and J lost 4, with 14 bases in between. The CDR3 DNA sequence: TGTGCCAGCAGCCCCCGACTGCTCTATAATGAAAAACTGTTTTTT. It encodes CASSPRLLYNEKLFF.